Each of the 9 T cell receptor beta chains below was sequenced from the same sample in a study of neoadjuvant anti-PD-1 for oral cavity cancer (dated by TCRdb to the early 2020s). The receptor library was made with the immunoSEQ multiplex PCR assay. The source is immuneACCESS, and TCRdb retained only in-frame sequences with V and J called. Part of the clones is not carried over; for the studies checked, unresolved V genes explain less than half of this, and the remainder is unexplained. The sample records 15,000 or so clones, 55% to 70% of which are singletons. The top ten clones comprise under 3% of the sample. This sample's time point label indicates: before neoadjuvant nivolumab. The sequencing used PBMCs, collected before nivolumab (anti-PD-1) treatment. The receptor set was obtained from a person aged 35-79 years with oral cavity squamous cell carcinoma.

J is TRBJ2-7 and V is TRBV7-9, with 7 bases lining up with TRBD1. The CDR3 contains 14 residues. In germline, CDR1 is SEHNR, CDR2 FQNEAQ (reference sequence). The trim removed 2 bases at V and 3 bases at J, leaving 4 bases unmatched. DNA of the CDR3: TGTGCCAGCAGCTTACAGGGGGAGTTCTACGAGCAGTACTTC. It codes for CASSLQGEFYEQYF.

The chain uses TRBV2 and TRBJ1-5; D ambiguous. Germline V gene lookup returns CDR1 SNHLY and CDR2 FYNNEI. Trimming removed 6 bases from V and 11 bases from J, with 14 bases in between. The CDR3 length is 12 residues. CDR3 sequence: CASSEDPLAQHF. Written as DNA, the CDR3 is TGTGCCAGCAGCGAGGACCCCTTGGCCCAGCATTTT.

V is TRBV11-2 and J is TRBJ2-7; D is possibly TRBD2 (7 bases). The germline V and J ends were trimmed by 4 bases and 5 bases, with 21 bases remaining between them. This CDR3 spans 16 amino acids. Per the germline V gene, CDR1 is SGHAT and CDR2 is FQNNGV. The CDR3 here is CASSSLWVGGGDEQYF. The DNA of the CDR3 is TGTGCCAGCAGCTCATTATGGGTGGGCGGGGGCGACGAGCAGTACTTC.

The chain recombines TRBV15 with TRBJ2-3; no definite D call. V dropped 0 bases and J dropped 1 base, with 5 bases sitting between them. Germline V gene data show CDR1 as LNHNV and CDR2 as YYDKDF (reference sequence). The CDR3 length is 14 residues. The CDR3 protein is CATSRDSGTDTQYF. In DNA, the CDR3 is TGTGCCACCAGCAGAGATTCCGGCACAGATACGCAGTATTTT.

This clone was seen a single time. The chain couples TRBV20-1 to TRBJ2-7; no clear D gene. This CDR3 region has 11 residues. V was trimmed by 6 bases and J by 3 bases, leaving 9 bases between them. Germline V gives CDR1 DFQATT, CDR2 SNEGSKA (reference sequence). The CDR3 protein is CSAPEGYEQYF. The CDR3 bases are TGCAGTGCCCCGGAAGGCTACGAGCAGTACTTC.

V is TRBV5-1 and J is TRBJ2-3; TRBD2 agrees at 7 bases. With V trimmed by 4 bases and J by 0 bases, 5 bases remained unmatched. This CDR3 has 15 residues. Germline lookup yields CDR1 SGHRS and CDR2 YFSETQ. CDR3 sequence: CASSVSGASTDTQYF. The CDR3 coding sequence is TGCGCCAGCAGCGTAAGCGGGGCCAGCACAGATACGCAGTATTTT.

The chain employs TRBV28 and TRBJ1-5, with D perhaps TRBD1 (5 bases). The CDR3 runs to 15 residues. Germline V gene data show CDR1 as MDHEN and CDR2 as SYDVKM. V shed 5 bases and J shed 2 bases, with 13 bases lying between them. CDR3 residues: CASSGDSFGNQPQHF. The CDR3 nucleotides read TGTGCCAGCAGTGGGGACTCATTTGGCAATCAGCCCCAGCATTTT.

The CDR3 region has the DNA TGTGCCAGCAGCTTACATCCCCTAGAGACCCAGTACTTC. Residues: CASSLHPLETQYF. The rearrangement links TRBV7-2 to TRBJ2-5; D ambiguous. Germline CDR1 SGHTA, CDR2 FQGNSA. Between the trimmed V and J ends, which lost 2 bases and 4 bases, there was a span of 8 bases. This CDR3 is built from 13 residues.

The CDR3 DNA reads as TGTGCCAGCAGGACACAGGGGAGTCGGACTGAAGCTTTCTTT. Translating gives CASRTQGSRTEAFF. V gene TRBV2 combines with J gene TRBJ1-1, with 7 bases identical to TRBD1. The germline CDR1 and CDR2 sequences are SNHLY and FYNNEI. The CDR3 runs to 14 residues. Trimming took 6 bases from V and 5 from J; bases not matched to a gene: 9. The entire variable domain, with the rest obtained from reference TRBV2 and TRBJ1-1, is as follows: EPEVTQTPSHQVTQMGQEVILRCVPISNHLYFYWYRQILGQKVEFLVSFYNNEISEKSEIFDDQFSVERPDGSNFTLKIRSTKLEDSAMYFCASRTQGSRTEAFFGQGTRLTVV.